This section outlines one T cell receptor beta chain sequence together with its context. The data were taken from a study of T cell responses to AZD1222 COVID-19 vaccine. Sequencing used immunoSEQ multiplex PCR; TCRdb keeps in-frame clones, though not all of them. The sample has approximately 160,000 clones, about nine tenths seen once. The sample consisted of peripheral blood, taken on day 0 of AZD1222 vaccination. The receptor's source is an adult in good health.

CDR3 sequence reads: CASSSTGVGQPQHF. CDR3 nucleotide sequence: TGTGCCAGCAGCTCAACAGGGGTGGGTCAGCCCCAGCATTTT. This chain joins TRBV7-9 and TRBJ1-5, with 7 nucleotides matching TRBD1. Germline CDR1 is SEHNR and CDR2 is FQNEAQ (reference sequence). With 4 bases clipped from V and 6 bases from J, the junction kept 6 bases outside the gene matches. The CDR3 loop spans 14 amino acids.